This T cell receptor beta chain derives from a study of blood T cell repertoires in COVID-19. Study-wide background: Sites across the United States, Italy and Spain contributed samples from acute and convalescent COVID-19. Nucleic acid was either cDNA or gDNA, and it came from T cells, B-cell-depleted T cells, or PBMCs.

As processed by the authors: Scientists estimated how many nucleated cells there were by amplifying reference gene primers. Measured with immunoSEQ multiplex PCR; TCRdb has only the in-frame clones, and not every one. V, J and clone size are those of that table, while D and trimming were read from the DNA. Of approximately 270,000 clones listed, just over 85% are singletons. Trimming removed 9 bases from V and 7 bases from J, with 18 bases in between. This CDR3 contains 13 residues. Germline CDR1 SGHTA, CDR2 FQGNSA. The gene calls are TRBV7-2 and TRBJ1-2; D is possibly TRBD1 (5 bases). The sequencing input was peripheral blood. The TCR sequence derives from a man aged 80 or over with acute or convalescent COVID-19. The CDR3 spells CASAGGGWSGYTF. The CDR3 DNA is TGTGCCAGTGCGGGGGGTGGATGGAGTGGCTACACCTTC.